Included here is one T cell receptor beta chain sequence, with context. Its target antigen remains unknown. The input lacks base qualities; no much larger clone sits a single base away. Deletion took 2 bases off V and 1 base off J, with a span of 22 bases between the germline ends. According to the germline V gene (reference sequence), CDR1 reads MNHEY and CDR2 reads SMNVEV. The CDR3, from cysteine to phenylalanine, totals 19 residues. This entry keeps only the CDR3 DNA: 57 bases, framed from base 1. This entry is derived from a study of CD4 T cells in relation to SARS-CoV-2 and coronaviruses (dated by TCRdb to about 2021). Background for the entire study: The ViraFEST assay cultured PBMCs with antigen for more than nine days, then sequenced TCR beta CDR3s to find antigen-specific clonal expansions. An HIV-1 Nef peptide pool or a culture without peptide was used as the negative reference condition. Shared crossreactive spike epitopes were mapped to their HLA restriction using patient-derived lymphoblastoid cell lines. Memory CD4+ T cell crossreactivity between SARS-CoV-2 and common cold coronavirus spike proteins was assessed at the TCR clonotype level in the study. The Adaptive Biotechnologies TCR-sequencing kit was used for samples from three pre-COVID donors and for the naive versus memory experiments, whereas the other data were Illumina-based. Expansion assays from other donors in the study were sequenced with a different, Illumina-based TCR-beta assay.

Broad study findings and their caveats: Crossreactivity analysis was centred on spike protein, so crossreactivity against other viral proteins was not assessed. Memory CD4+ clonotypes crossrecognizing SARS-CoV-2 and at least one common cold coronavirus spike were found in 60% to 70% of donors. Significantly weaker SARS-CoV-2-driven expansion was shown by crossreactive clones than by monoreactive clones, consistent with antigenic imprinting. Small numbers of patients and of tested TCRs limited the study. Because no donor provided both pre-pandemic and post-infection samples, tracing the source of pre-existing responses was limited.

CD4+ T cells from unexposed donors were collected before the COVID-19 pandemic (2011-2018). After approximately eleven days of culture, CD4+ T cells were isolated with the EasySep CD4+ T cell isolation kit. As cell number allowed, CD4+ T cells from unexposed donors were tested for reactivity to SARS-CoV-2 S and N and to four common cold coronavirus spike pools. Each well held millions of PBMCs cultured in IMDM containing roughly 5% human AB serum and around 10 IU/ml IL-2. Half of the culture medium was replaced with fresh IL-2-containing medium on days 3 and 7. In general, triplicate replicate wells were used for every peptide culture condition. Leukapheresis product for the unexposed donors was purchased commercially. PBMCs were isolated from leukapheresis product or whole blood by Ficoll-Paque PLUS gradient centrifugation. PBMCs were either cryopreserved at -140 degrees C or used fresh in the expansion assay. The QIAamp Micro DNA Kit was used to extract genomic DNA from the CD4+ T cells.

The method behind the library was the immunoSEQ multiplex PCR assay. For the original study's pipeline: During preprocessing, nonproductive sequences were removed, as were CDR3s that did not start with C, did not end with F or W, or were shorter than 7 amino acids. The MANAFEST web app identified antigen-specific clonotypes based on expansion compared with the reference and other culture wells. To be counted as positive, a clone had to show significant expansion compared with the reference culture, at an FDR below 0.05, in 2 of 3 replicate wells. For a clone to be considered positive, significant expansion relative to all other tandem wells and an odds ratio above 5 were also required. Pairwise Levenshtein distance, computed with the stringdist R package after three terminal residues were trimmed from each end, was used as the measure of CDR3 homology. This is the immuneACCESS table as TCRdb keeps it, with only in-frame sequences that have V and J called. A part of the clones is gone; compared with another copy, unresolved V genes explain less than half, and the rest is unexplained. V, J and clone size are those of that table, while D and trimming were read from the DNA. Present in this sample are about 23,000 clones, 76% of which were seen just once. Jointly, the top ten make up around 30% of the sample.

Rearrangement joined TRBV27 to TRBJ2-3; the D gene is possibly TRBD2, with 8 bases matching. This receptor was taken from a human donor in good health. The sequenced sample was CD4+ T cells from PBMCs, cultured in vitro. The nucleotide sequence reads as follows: TGTGCCAGCAGTTTAAAGGGGGCTCCGGGACTAGGGGGCACAGATACGCAGTATTTT. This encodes CASSLKGAPGLGGTDTQYF.